The 14 T cell receptor beta chains given below trace back to one sample, sequenced in a study of shared clonotypes between healthy human individuals. Using immunoSEQ multiplex PCR, the repertoire was profiled, and TCRdb retains in-frame clones only, with some absent. The table records around 2.3 million clones, approximately 94% of them present only once. The source material was naive CD4+ T cells sorted from blood. The subset denotes: CD45RA+ positively selected. The receptor set was obtained from a man younger than 30 in good health.

The chain is built from TRBV11-2 and TRBJ2-7; no firm D call. CDR3 length equals 13 residues. Germline lookup yields CDR1 SGHAT and CDR2 FQNNGV. Trimming pared 4 bases from V and 0 bases from J, leaving 7 bases between. CDR3 in DNA: TGTGCCAGCAGCTCTCCCGCCTCCTACGAGCAGTACTTC. It codes for CASSSPASYEQYF.

The chain has TRBV14 and TRBJ2-5; the match to TRBD2 covers 12 bases. The V and J ends lost 3 bases and 2 bases, in that order; junction bases with no gene match: 4. The CDR3 length is 16 residues. Germline values: CDR1 SGHDN, CDR2 FVKESK. CDR3 nucleotides: TGTGCCAGCAGCCACGGGACTAGCGGGCCGCAAGAGACCCAGTACTTC. It encodes CASSHGTSGPQETQYF.

Only one count was recorded for this clone. The chain recombines TRBV6-6 with TRBJ2-7; 11 bases map to TRBD2. The CDR3 spans 15 residues. Germline V gives CDR1 MNHNY, CDR2 SVGAGI (reference sequence). The ends lost 6 bases at V and 5 bases at J; junction bases unmatched: 9. The CDR3 coding sequence is TGTGCCAGCAGATCAACTAGCGGGAGAGTCAACGAGCAGTACTTC. Translating gives CASRSTSGRVNEQYF.

This chain links TRBV5-1 with TRBJ1-2; 9 bases map to TRBD1. Germline V gives CDR1 SGHRS, CDR2 YFSETQ. CDR3 length equals 15 residues. V lost 4 bases to trimming and J lost 5 bases; unmatched junction nucleotides: 9. The CDR3 loop is CASSRLGQGIYGYTF. CDR3 DNA sequence: TGCGCCAGCAGCCGGCTAGGACAGGGGATTTATGGCTACACCTTC.

CDR3: CASSLYNRVNFDEQYF. The DNA for the CDR3 is TGTGCCAGCAGCTTATATAACAGGGTAAACTTCGACGAGCAGTACTTC. This sequence joins TRBV7-2 and TRBJ2-7; the D gene is possibly TRBD1 (6 bases). CDR1 and CDR2 from the germline V gene are SGHTA and FQGNSA. The CDR3 has 16 residues. Trimming removed 2 bases at V and 5 bases at J, with 19 bases between.

The rearrangement links TRBV5-1 to TRBJ2-2; 7 bases line up with TRBD1. The CDR3 consists of 14 residues. CDR1 is SGHRS and CDR2 is YFSETQ in the germline V gene. Trimming removed 4 bases from V and 7 bases from J; junction bases left unmatched: 7. CDR3 bases: TGCGCCAGCAGCAGGGACAGAAGCGACGGGGAGCTGTTTTTT. This codes for CASSRDRSDGELFF.

The V gene is TRBV2, the J gene TRBJ1-4, with D hard to call. Germline CDR1 is SNHLY and CDR2 is FYNNEI. The CDR3 sequence is 15 residues long. V was cut by 3 bases and J by 3 bases, with 11 bases left in between. CDR3 loop: CASSDAGKANEKLFF. The CDR3 nucleotides are TGTGCCAGCAGTGATGCGGGAAAGGCTAATGAAAAACTGTTTTTT.

J is TRBJ2-5 and V is TRBV11-2; tentative D call: TRBD1 (5 bases). The CDR3 is 12 residues long. V dropped 5 bases and J dropped 7 bases, with 11 bases sitting between them. CDR1 and CDR2 from the germline V gene are SGHAT and FQNNGV. In DNA form, the CDR3 reads TGTGCCAGCAGCCCCCTTAGGGGGACCCAGTACTTC. It yields the protein CASSPLRGTQYF.

This chain joins TRBV12-5 and TRBJ1-3; TRBD1 might be the D (6 bases). Trimming left V 0 bases short and J 0 bases short, with 9 bases between. CDR1 and CDR2 (germline): LGHNT, FRNRAP. The CDR3 extends over 16 amino acids. CDR3 bases: TGTGCTAGTGGTTTGGTCCCGACAGGCTCTGGAAACACCATATATTTT. Protein product: CASGLVPTGSGNTIYF.

This clone was seen just once. The J gene is TRBJ2-1, the V gene TRBV11-3; D unresolved. The CDR3 sequence is 12 residues long. V dropped 2 bases and J dropped 10 bases, with 9 bases sitting between them. CDR1 and CDR2 from the germline V gene are SGHNT and YENEEA. CDR3 coding DNA: TGTGCCAGCAGCTTAACCGGCGGAGAGCAGTTCTTC. Translating gives CASSLTGGEQFF.

The chain recombines TRBV28 with TRBJ1-2; D is possibly TRBD1 (6 bases). Between the trimmed V and J ends, which lost 6 bases and 3 bases, there was a span of 11 bases. The CDR3 runs 13 residues. Germline lookup yields CDR1 MDHEN and CDR2 SYDVKM. CDR3 in DNA: TGTGCCAGCAGCTATGACAGGTACTATGGCTACACCTTC. Translated, it gives CASSYDRYYGYTF.

This chain uses TRBV7-2 with TRBJ1-5; D not resolved. The CDR3 has 17 residues. The germline gives CDR1 SGHTA, CDR2 FQGNSA. The V and J ends lost 1 base and 0 bases respectively, with 13 bases between them. CDR3 nucleotide sequence: TGTGCCAGCAGCTTAGATCCCACCGGTGTTAGCAATCAGCCCCAGCATTTT. This sequence encodes CASSLDPTGVSNQPQHF.

This clone is a singleton in its sample. This chain links TRBV7-2 with TRBJ1-5; the D gene is possibly TRBD1 (5 bases). From germline, CDR1 is SGHTA and CDR2 FQGNSA. The CDR3 extends over 15 amino acids. Trimming cost V 1 base and J 6 bases, with 13 bases left between them. The CDR3 protein is CASSLDGRVRQPQHF. The CDR3, as DNA: TGTGCCAGCAGCTTAGATGGCAGGGTGCGTCAGCCCCAGCATTTT.

This chain joins TRBV7-8 and TRBJ2-3; the D call may be TRBD1 or TRBD2 (5 bases each). V was cut by 5 bases and J by 2 bases, with 14 bases left in between. The germline V gene encodes CDR1 SGHVS and CDR2 FQNEAQ. CDR3 length: 15 amino acids. This CDR3 reads CASSALGEITDTQYF. The CDR3 region has the DNA TGTGCCAGCAGCGCTCTGGGGGAGATCACAGATACGCAGTATTTT.